This is a list of T cell receptor beta chains from one sample in a study of blood T cell repertoires in COVID-19. Some clones are missing from TCRdb's copy, which holds only in-frame ones; the method was immunoSEQ multiplex PCR. The sample lists 250,000 or so clones, 80% to 90% occurring once. Input material: peripheral blood. Receptors originate from a man older than 75 with acute or convalescent COVID-19. CDR3s include the opening cysteine and the closing phenylalanine or tryptophan. D genes are given only for firm matches. Only part of the rows carry a size: once, few, many, or a class if the clone is expanded.

abundance: NA
v_gene: TRBV11-2
d_gene: NA
j_gene: TRBJ2-7
CDR3aa: CASRAGAYEQYF
CDR3nt: TGTGCCAGCAGGGCAGGGGCCTACGAGCAGTACTTC

abundance: few
v_gene: TRBV6-2/TRBV6-3
d_gene: TRBD1
j_gene: TRBJ2-6
CDR3aa: CASSWTGASGANVLTF
CDR3nt: TGTGCCAGCAGCTGGACAGGAGCCTCTGGGGCCAACGTCCTGACTTTC

abundance: NA
v_gene: TRBV18
d_gene: NA
j_gene: TRBJ1-2
CDR3aa: CASSPDTVYGYTF
CDR3nt: TGTGCCAGCTCACCTGACACCGTCTATGGCTACACCTTC

abundance: once
v_gene: TRBV7-2
d_gene: NA
j_gene: TRBJ2-7
CDR3aa: CASSRTSSSYEQYF
CDR3nt: TGTGCCAGCAGCCGCACTAGCAGCTCCTACGAGCAGTACTTC

abundance: NA
v_gene: TRBV6-5
d_gene: TRBD1
j_gene: TRBJ1-2
CDR3aa: CASSYSQGADYGYTF
CDR3nt: TGTGCCAGCAGTTACTCACAGGGGGCGGACTATGGCTACACCTTC

abundance: NA
v_gene: TRBV29-1
d_gene: TRBD2
j_gene: TRBJ2-5
CDR3aa: CSVALAGVRETQYF
CDR3nt: TGCAGCGTTGCGCTAGCGGGAGTAAGAGAGACCCAGTACTTC

abundance: NA
v_gene: TRBV9
d_gene: NA
j_gene: TRBJ2-1
CDR3aa: CASSVTGAMGGNEQFF
CDR3nt: TGTGCCAGCAGCGTTACAGGGGCCATGGGGGGCAATGAGCAGTTCTTC

abundance: NA
v_gene: TRBV4-2
d_gene: TRBD2
j_gene: TRBJ2-3
CDR3aa: CASSQDPGGGDTQYF
CDR3nt: TGTGCCAGCAGCCAAGATCCCGGGGGAGGGGATACGCAGTATTTT

abundance: NA
v_gene: TRBV14
d_gene: NA
j_gene: TRBJ1-2
CDR3aa: CASSPTGFGGYTF
CDR3nt: TGTGCCAGCAGCCCGACAGGATTTGGGGGCTACACCTTC

abundance: once
v_gene: TRBV6-2/TRBV6-3
d_gene: NA
j_gene: TRBJ2-7
CDR3aa: CASSRRGYEQYF
CDR3nt: TGTGCCAGCAGTCGCAGGGGTTACGAGCAGTACTTC